This TCR beta chain was recovered during a study of blood T cell repertoires in COVID-19. Across the whole study: Specimens from acute and convalescent COVID-19 originated in the United States, Italy and Spain. Sources were T cells, B-cell-depleted T cells, or PBMCs; the material itself was cDNA or gDNA.

With 3 bases removed from V and 5 bases from J, the gap between germline ends came to 17 bases. CDR3 length equals 16 residues. CDR1 and CDR2 from the germline V gene are SEHNR and FQNEAQ (reference sequence). Original processing methods: How many nucleated cells were present was estimated from reference gene primer amplification. Sequencing was performed with immunoSEQ multiplex PCR; in TCRdb, only in-frame clones are kept and a portion is missing. That table furnishes V, J and clone size, whereas the DNA furnished D and trimming. The sample carries tens of thousands of clones, 82% recorded once. The receptor's source is a woman aged 55-69 years with acute or convalescent COVID-19. The sample comprised peripheral blood. The chain links TRBV7-9 to TRBJ2-1; D is perhaps TRBD1 (6 bases). The CDR3 nucleotides are TGTGCCAGCAGCTTCTATCAACAGGGTAGGGACAATGAGCAGTTCTTC. Translated: CASSFYQQGRDNEQFF.